The table lists the clone carrying this TCR beta chain with many counts. Template material for amplifying TCR beta CDR3 regions consisted of RNA transcripts. The HTBI primer set served for first-round RT-PCR of the TCR CDR3. From the multiplex PCR reads, TCRdb called clonotypes with MiXCR, one entry per CDR3 protein. The sample has 540,000 or so distinct CDR3 sequences, approximately 44% seen once. This sample is part of a study of T cells in Graves' hyperthyroidism and ophthalmopathy. The CDR3 loop spans 14 amino acids. Trimming stripped 8 bases from V and 2 bases from J, with 16 bases between. The germline V gene encodes CDR1 SGHDN and CDR2 FVKESK.

V is TRBV14 and J is TRBJ2-7; D is unclear. The sequencing input was peripheral blood or thyroid tissue (not recorded which). The TCR originated in an adult woman with Graves' disease, either hyperthyroidism or ophthalmopathy (not recorded which). CDR3 in DNA: TGTGCCAGCTCACGGACCCTGGGTGCCTACGAGCAGTACTTC. It specifies CASSRTLGAYEQYF.